The present T cell receptor (beta chain) was sequenced within a study of blood T cell repertoires in COVID-19. Study background: Sample material is recorded as cDNA or gDNA derived from T cells, B-cell-depleted T cells, or PBMCs.

The method was immunoSEQ multiplex PCR; TCRdb's version includes in-frame clones alone and lacks a portion of them. The data contain 250,000 to 350,000 clones, approximately 90% of them singletons. The TCR originated in a man younger than 45 with acute or convalescent COVID-19. The sample comprised peripheral blood.

The CDR3 nucleotides read TGCGCCAGCAGATATCTAGCGGGGGGACACAATGAGCAGTTCTTC. This gives the protein CASRYLAGGHNEQFF. The genes are TRBV5-1 and TRBJ2-1; 11 bases are shared with TRBD2. Germline CDR1 reads SGHRS; CDR2 reads YFSETQ. Losses at the gene ends were 5 bases for V and 5 bases for J; bases not matched to a gene: 6. The CDR3 covers 15 residues.